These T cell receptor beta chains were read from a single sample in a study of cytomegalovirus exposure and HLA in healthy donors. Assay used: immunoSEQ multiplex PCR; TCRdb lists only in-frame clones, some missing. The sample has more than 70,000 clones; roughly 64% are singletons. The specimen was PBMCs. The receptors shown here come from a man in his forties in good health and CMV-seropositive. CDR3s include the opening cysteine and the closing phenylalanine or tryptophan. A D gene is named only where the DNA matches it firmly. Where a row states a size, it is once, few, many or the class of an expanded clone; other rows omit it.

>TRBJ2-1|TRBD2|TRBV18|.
CASSPTGGGTYNEQFF
TGTGCCAGCTCACCTACGGGAGGGGGGACCTACAATGAGCAGTTCTTC
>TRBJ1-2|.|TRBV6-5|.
CASSYGGGSYGYTF
TGTGCCAGCAGTTACGGGGGGGGCTCATATGGCTACACCTTC
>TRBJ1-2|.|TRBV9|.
CASSALLTRGGYTF
TGTGCCAGCAGCGCCCTACTAACCCGTGGGGGCTACACCTTC
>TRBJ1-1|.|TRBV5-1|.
CASSPPTGGNTEAFF
TGCGCCAGCAGCCCCCCGACCGGAGGGAACACTGAAGCTTTCTTT
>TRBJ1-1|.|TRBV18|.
CASSPGANTEAFF
TGTGCCAGTTCTCCAGGGGCGAACACTGAAGCTTTCTTT
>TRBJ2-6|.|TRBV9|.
CASESGANVLTF
TGTGCCAGCGAGTCTGGGGCCAACGTCCTGACTTTC
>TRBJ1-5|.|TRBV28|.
CASRTLNQPQHF
TGTGCCAGCAGGACTCTGAATCAGCCCCAGCATTTT
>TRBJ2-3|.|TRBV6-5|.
CASRRQLKDTQYF
TGTGCCAGCAGACGTCAACTGAAAGATACGCAGTATTTT
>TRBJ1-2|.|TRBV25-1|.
CASSSRSGYTF
TGTGCCAGCAGTTCCAGATCCGGCTACACCTTC
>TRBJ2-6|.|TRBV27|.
CASSSRWTAKDSGANVLTF
TGTGCCAGCAGTTCCCGCTGGACAGCTAAGGACTCTGGGGCCAACGTCCTGACTTTC
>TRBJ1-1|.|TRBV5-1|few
CASSFEGGPPEAFF
TGCGCCAGCAGCTTTGAGGGCGGCCCACCTGAAGCTTTCTTT
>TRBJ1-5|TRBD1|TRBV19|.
CASSIGTGDQPQHF
TGTGCCAGTAGTATAGGGACAGGAGATCAGCCCCAGCATTTT
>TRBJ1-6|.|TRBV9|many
CASSVGGFDSPLHF
TGTGCCAGCAGCGTAGGAGGGTTCGATTCACCCCTCCACTTT
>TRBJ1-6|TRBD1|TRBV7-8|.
CASSFFPGQGTNNSPLHF
TGTGCCAGCAGCTTTTTTCCGGGACAGGGGACAAATAATTCACCCCTCCACTTT
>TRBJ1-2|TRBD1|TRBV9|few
CASSVGGQGNYGYTF
TGTGCCAGCAGCGTAGGTGGACAGGGCAACTATGGCTACACCTTC
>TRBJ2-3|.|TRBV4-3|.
CASSQDRGRSTDTQYF
TGCGCCAGCAGCCAAGATCGCGGGCGAAGCACAGATACGCAGTATTTT
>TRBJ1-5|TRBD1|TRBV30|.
CAWGTEGSNQPQHF
TGTGCCTGGGGGACAGAAGGGAGCAATCAGCCCCAGCATTTT
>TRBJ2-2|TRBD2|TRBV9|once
CASTEREGGTGELFF
TGTGCCAGCACTGAGCGGGAGGGAGGGACCGGGGAGCTGTTTTTT
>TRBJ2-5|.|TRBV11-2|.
CASAQETQYF
TGTGCCAGCGCGCAAGAGACCCAGTACTTC
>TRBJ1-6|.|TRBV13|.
CASSFGASISF
TGTGCCAGCAGCTTTGGGGCCTCGATCAGCTTT
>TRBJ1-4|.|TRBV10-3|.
CAISESPTSEKLFF
TGTGCCATCAGTGAGTCTCCTACTAGTGAAAAACTGTTTTTT
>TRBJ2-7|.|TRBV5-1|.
CASSSGGIVYEQYF
TGCGCCAGCAGCTCAGGCGGGATTGTCTACGAGCAGTACTTC
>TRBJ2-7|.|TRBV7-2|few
CASSLLADRLYEQYF
TGTGCCAGCAGCTTACTGGCCGACAGGCTCTACGAGCAGTACTTC
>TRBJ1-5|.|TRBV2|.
CASKGRGGNQPQHF
TGTGCCAGCAAAGGGAGGGGAGGCAATCAGCCCCAGCATTTT
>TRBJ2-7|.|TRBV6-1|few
CASYSLGGSYEQYF
TGTGCCAGCTACTCGTTGGGCGGGTCTTACGAGCAGTACTTC
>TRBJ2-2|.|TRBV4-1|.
CASSQAGGYSNTGELFF
TGCGCCAGCAGCCAAGCGGGGGGCTACTCGAACACCGGGGAGCTGTTTTTT
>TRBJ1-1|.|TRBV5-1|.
CASSSQLGGNTEAFF
TGCGCCAGCAGCTCTCAACTGGGAGGGAACACTGAAGCTTTCTTT
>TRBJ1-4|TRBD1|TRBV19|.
CASTTRTGSPEKLFF
TGTGCCAGTACTACGAGGACAGGGTCCCCTGAAAAACTGTTTTTT
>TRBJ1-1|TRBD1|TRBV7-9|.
CASSPDRATEAFF
TGTGCCAGCAGCCCGGACAGGGCCACTGAAGCTTTCTTT
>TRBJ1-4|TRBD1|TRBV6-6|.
CASSQGQGATNEKLFF
TGTGCCAGCAGCCAAGGACAGGGTGCAACTAATGAAAAACTGTTTTTT
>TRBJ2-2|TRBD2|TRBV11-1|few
CASSLPSGGIGELFF
TGTGCCAGCAGCTTACCCAGCGGGGGAATCGGGGAGCTGTTTTTT
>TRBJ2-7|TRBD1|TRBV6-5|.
CASRGQGAYEQYF
TGTGCCAGCCGCGGACAGGGCGCTTACGAGCAGTACTTC
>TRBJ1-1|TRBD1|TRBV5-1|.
CASSLRGGAGTEAFF
TGCGCCAGCAGCTTGAGAGGGGGCGCGGGCACTGAAGCTTTCTTT
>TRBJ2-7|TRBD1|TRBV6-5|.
CASRRDRYEQYF
TGTGCCAGCAGACGGGACAGGTACGAGCAGTACTTC
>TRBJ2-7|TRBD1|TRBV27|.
CASSGRAGGFYEQYF
TGTGCCAGCAGTGGAAGGGCAGGGGGCTTTTACGAGCAGTACTTC
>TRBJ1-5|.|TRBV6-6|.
CASSYRGEEGNQPQHF
TGTGCCAGCAGTTACCGGGGGGAGGAGGGCAATCAGCCCCAGCATTTT
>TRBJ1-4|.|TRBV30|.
CAWSVQGSEKLFF
TGTGCCTGGAGTGTACAAGGGAGCGAAAAACTGTTTTTT
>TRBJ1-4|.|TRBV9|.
CASSVAGTTNEKLFF
TGTGCCAGCAGCGTAGCGGGTACAACTAATGAAAAACTGTTTTTT
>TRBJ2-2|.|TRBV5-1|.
CASSLARGSTGELFF
TGCGCCAGCAGCTTGGCTAGGGGGAGCACCGGGGAGCTGTTTTTT
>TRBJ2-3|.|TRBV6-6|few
CASRPGESETDTQYF
TGTGCCAGCAGACCAGGGGAGAGTGAGACAGATACGCAGTATTTT
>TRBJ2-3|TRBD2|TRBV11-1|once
CASSLNQRGTTDTQYF
TGTGCCAGCAGCTTAAATCAGCGGGGGACCACAGATACGCAGTATTTT
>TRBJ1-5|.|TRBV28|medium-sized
CASSLEDSRNQPQHF
TGTGCCAGCAGTTTAGAGGACAGCCGAAATCAGCCCCAGCATTTT
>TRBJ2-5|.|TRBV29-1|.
CSVNYPGGQNQETQYF
TGCAGCGTTAATTACCCCGGCGGGCAGAACCAAGAGACCCAGTACTTC
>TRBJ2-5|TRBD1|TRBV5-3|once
CARSLGTDQETQYF
TGTGCCAGAAGCCTAGGGACAGACCAAGAGACCCAGTACTTC
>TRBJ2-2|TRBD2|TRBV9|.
CASSVGLRGGTGELFF
TGTGCCAGCAGCGTAGGTCTGCGGGGGGGCACCGGGGAGCTGTTTTTT